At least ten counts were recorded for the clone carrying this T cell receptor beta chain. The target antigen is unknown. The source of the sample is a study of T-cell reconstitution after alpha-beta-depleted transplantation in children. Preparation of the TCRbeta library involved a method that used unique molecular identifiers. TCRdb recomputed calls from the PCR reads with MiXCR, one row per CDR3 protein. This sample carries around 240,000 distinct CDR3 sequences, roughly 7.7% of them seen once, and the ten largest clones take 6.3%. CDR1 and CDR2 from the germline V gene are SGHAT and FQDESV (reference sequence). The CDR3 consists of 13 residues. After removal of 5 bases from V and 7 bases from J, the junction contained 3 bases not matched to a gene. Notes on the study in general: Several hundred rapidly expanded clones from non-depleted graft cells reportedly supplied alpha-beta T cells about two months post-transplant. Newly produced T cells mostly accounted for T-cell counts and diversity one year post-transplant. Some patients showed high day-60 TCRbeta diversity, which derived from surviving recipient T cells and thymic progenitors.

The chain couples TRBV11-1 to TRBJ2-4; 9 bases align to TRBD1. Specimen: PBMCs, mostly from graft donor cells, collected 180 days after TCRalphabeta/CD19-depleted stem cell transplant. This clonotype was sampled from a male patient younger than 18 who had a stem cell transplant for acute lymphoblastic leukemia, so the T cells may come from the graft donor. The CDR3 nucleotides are TGTGCCAGCAGCCGACAGGGGGGGAACATTCAGTACTTC. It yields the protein CASSRQGGNIQYF.